Presented here are 17 T cell receptor beta chains from one specimen sequenced in a study of T cells in Graves' hyperthyroidism and ophthalmopathy. The investigators amplified TCR beta CDR3 regions from RNA transcripts. The HTBI primer set drove a first-round RT-PCR of the TCR CDR3. TCRdb used MiXCR to reprocess the multiplex PCR reads, holding one entry per CDR3 protein. The sample lists a few hundred thousand distinct CDR3 sequences, about 15% occurring once. The specimen sequenced was blood. These receptors were collected from a woman younger than 45 with Graves' hyperthyroidism.

This clonotype appeared many times. The chain is built from TRBV6-1 and TRBJ2-5; 9 bases map to TRBD2. The length of the CDR3 is 18 residues. The germline V gene encodes CDR1 MNHNS and CDR2 SASEGT. V was pared by 5 bases and J by 3 bases, with 16 bases of the junction left unmatched. The CDR3 DNA is TGTGCCAGCAGTCACCCACCCGGAGATAGCGGGAGTGAAGAGACCCAGTACTTC. Translated, it gives CASSHPPGDSGSEETQYF.

The chain couples TRBV29-1 to TRBJ2-3; TRBD2 matches at 10 bases. Per germline, CDR1 SQVTM and CDR2 ANQGSEA. Germline trimming cut 3 bases from V and 4 bases from J; bases unmatched to any gene: 7. CDR3 length: 15 residues. The CDR3 region is CSVEGASGSPDTQYF. Here the CDR3 DNA reads TGCAGCGTTGAGGGGGCTAGCGGGAGCCCAGATACGCAGTATTTT.

This clonotype was seen repeatedly, ten times or more. The rearrangement links TRBV7-2 to TRBJ2-7; tentatively, D is TRBD1 (6 bases). V was pared by 7 bases and J by 2 bases, with 15 bases between. Germline CDR1 SGHTA, CDR2 FQGNSA. This CDR3 has 14 residues. CDR3 amino acids: CASTFTGPPYEQYF. The CDR3 nucleotides are TGTGCCAGCACCTTTACAGGGCCACCCTACGAGCAGTACTTC.

This clonotype was observed many times. The chain uses TRBV3-1 and TRBJ2-2, with D tentatively TRBD1 or TRBD2 (5 bases each). The V gene lost 1 base and the J gene lost 7 bases, with 22 bases spanning the gap. Per the germline V gene, CDR1 is LGHDT and CDR2 is YNNKEL (reference sequence). CDR3 size: 18 residues. This CDR3 reads CASSQVDSEKGVSGELFF. The CDR3 DNA reads as TGTGCCAGCAGCCAAGTTGATAGCGAGAAAGGGGTTAGCGGGGAGCTGTTTTTT.

This clonotype has a count of ten or more. The chain couples TRBV24-1 to TRBJ1-1, with D possibly TRBD1 on 5 matching bases. Trimming stripped 8 bases from V and 4 bases from J, with 16 bases between. The CDR3 contains 14 residues. Germline V gene data show CDR1 as KGHDR and CDR2 as SFDVKD. In nucleotides, the CDR3 is TGTGCCACCATGGGGAATCAGAGGGGCACTGAAGCTTTCTTT. Residues: CATMGNQRGTEAFF.

With regard to this clonotype: The junction and the germline gene differ at one end; a read error may be behind it. The chain joins TRBV5-1 to TRBJ2-1; 7 nucleotides line up with TRBD2. This CDR3 comprises 14 residues. Germline V gene sequence: CDR1 SGHRS, CDR2 YFSETQ. In DNA form, the CDR3 reads TGCGCCAGCGGCTTGGGCGGGAGTGTCGATGAGCAGTTCTTC. It translates to CASGLGGSVDEQFF.

This clonotype came up many times. This chain joins TRBV2 and TRBJ1-5; maybe TRBD1 (6 bases). The V gene's germline CDR1 is SNHLY and CDR2 FYNNEI. The V gene lost 6 bases and the J gene lost 0 bases, with 12 bases spanning the gap. The CDR3 runs 15 residues. CDR3 in DNA: TGTGCCAGCAGCATGGACAGCCTTAGCAATCAGCCCCAGCATTTT. Its translation is CASSMDSLSNQPQHF.

In its sample, this clonotype was seen many times. V and J are TRBV5-1 and TRBJ1-1; tentatively, D is TRBD1 (6 bases). CDR1 SGHRS and CDR2 YFSETQ come from the germline V gene. Trimming pared 3 bases from V and 6 bases from J, leaving 12 bases between. The CDR3 is made up of 13 amino acids. The CDR3 is CASSSSRGAEAFF. CDR3 coding DNA: TGCGCCAGCAGCTCAAGCAGGGGAGCTGAAGCTTTCTTT.

This chain uses TRBV7-9 with TRBJ1-4; D might be TRBD1 (5 bases). The CDR3 has 15 residues. Trimming took 4 bases from V and 5 from J, leaving 14 bases between them. The germline CDR1 and CDR2 sequences are SEHNR and FQNEAQ (reference sequence). The DNA for the CDR3 is TGTGCCAGCAGCTCAGACCGGGACCGAAATGAAAAACTGTTTTTT. It yields the protein CASSSDRDRNEKLFF.

As concerns this clonotype: A read error is possible here, since a much larger clone lies one base away. The V gene is TRBV24-1, the J gene TRBJ2-7, with D possibly TRBD2 on 5 matching bases. The better agreement between TRBJ2-1 and the DNA end casts doubt on the J call. This CDR3 region has 13 residues. Germline lookup yields CDR1 KGHDR and CDR2 SFDVKD. In DNA form, the CDR3 reads TGTGCCACCAGTGACAGTCGCGGGTACGAGCAGTTCTTC. The encoded protein is CATSDSRGYEQFF.

The V gene is TRBV30, the J gene TRBJ1-3; 10 bases match TRBD1. CDR1 is GTSNPN, CDR2 SVGIG, per germline (reference sequence). V lost 5 bases, J lost 4 bases, and 8 bases stayed unmatched. CDR3 size: 15 residues. CDR3 nucleotides: TGTGCCTGGGCGAAGGACAGGGGGGCAGGAAACACCATATATTTT. It codes for CAWAKDRGAGNTIYF.

This clonotype has a count of ten or more. The rearrangement uses TRBV18 and TRBJ1-1; D is unresolved. CDR1 and CDR2 from the germline V gene are KGHSH and LQKENI. The CDR3 spans 16 residues. V was trimmed by 0 bases and J by 2 bases, leaving 13 bases between them. The CDR3 loop reads CASSPPVARVNTEAFF. The CDR3 DNA follows: TGTGCCAGCTCACCACCGGTGGCTCGGGTTAACACTGAAGCTTTCTTT. Together with reference TRBV18 and TRBJ1-1, the CDR3 gives the full variable domain: NAGVMQNPRHLVRRRGQEARLRCSPMKGHSHVYWYRQLPEEGLKFMVYLQKENIIDESGMPKERFSAEFPKEGPSILRIQQVVRGDSAAYFCASSPPVARVNTEAFFGQGTRLTVV.

This clonotype was seen a handful of times. The chain has TRBV6-1 and TRBJ1-2; 8 bases fit TRBD1. Trimming cost V 2 bases and J 3 bases; bases outside gene matches: 5. The CDR3 is made up of 15 amino acids. Germline V lookup: CDR1 MNHNS, CDR2 SASEGT. Here the CDR3 DNA reads TGTGCCAGCAGTGAACCGGGGACAGGCGACTATGGCTACACCTTC. Protein product: CASSEPGTGDYGYTF.

The rearrangement uses TRBV5-1 and TRBJ2-3; a possible D gene is TRBD2 (7 bases). This CDR3 is built from 17 residues. V was trimmed by 0 bases and J by 3 bases, leaving 17 bases between them. Germline V CDR1 and CDR2: SGHRS, YFSETQ. CDR3 in amino acids: CASSLATWEGDTDTQYF. In nucleotides, the CDR3 is TGCGCCAGCAGCTTGGCTACCTGGGAGGGGGATACAGATACGCAGTATTTT. Full variable domain (rest looked up from reference TRBV5-1 and TRBJ2-3): KAGVTQTPRYLIKTRGQQVTLSCSPISGHRSVSWYQQTPGQGLQFLFEYFSETQRNKGNFPGRFSGRQFSNSRSEMNVSTLELGDSALYLCASSLATWEGDTDTQYFGPGTRLTVL.

This clonotype showed up many times. The chain links TRBV28 to TRBJ2-3; TRBD2 matches 8 bases. The V gene's germline CDR1 is MDHEN and CDR2 SYDVKM. The CDR3 runs to 14 residues. Unmatched junction bases numbered 11, after V lost 4 bases and J lost 11 bases. In DNA, the CDR3 is TGTGCCAGCAGTTCTGAGCGGGGGACCTTAGGGCAGTATTTT. Residues: CASSSERGTLGQYF. The full variable domain, in which reference TRBV28 and TRBJ2-3 provide the parts outside the CDR3, is DVKVTQSSRYLVKRTGEKVFLECVQDMDHENMFWYRQDPGLGLRLIYFSYDVKMKEKGDIPEGYSVSREKKERFSLILESASTNQTSMYLCASSSERGTLGQYFGPGTRLTVL.

This clonotype has ten or more counts. The chain is built from TRBV28 and TRBJ2-7; D possibly corresponds to TRBD1 (7 bases). The CDR3 runs 15 residues. V lost 7 bases and J 1 base, leaving 17 bases between the germline ends. Germline assignment: CDR1 MDHEN and CDR2 SYDVKM. CDR3 sequence reads: CASTQGGARSYEQYF. In DNA, the CDR3 is TGTGCCAGCACTCAGGGGGGCGCAAGATCCTACGAGCAGTACTTC.

This clonotype was found many times. The chain has TRBV27 and TRBJ2-1; 7 bases map to TRBD2. The CDR3 has 16 amino acids. The germline gives CDR1 MNHEY, CDR2 SMNVEV (reference sequence). Germline trimming cut 2 bases from V and 4 bases from J; bases unmatched to any gene: 8. The CDR3 DNA sequence: TGTGCCAGCAGTTTACCCGGGCTAGCGGTGTACAATGAGCAGTTCTTC. Encoded protein: CASSLPGLAVYNEQFF.